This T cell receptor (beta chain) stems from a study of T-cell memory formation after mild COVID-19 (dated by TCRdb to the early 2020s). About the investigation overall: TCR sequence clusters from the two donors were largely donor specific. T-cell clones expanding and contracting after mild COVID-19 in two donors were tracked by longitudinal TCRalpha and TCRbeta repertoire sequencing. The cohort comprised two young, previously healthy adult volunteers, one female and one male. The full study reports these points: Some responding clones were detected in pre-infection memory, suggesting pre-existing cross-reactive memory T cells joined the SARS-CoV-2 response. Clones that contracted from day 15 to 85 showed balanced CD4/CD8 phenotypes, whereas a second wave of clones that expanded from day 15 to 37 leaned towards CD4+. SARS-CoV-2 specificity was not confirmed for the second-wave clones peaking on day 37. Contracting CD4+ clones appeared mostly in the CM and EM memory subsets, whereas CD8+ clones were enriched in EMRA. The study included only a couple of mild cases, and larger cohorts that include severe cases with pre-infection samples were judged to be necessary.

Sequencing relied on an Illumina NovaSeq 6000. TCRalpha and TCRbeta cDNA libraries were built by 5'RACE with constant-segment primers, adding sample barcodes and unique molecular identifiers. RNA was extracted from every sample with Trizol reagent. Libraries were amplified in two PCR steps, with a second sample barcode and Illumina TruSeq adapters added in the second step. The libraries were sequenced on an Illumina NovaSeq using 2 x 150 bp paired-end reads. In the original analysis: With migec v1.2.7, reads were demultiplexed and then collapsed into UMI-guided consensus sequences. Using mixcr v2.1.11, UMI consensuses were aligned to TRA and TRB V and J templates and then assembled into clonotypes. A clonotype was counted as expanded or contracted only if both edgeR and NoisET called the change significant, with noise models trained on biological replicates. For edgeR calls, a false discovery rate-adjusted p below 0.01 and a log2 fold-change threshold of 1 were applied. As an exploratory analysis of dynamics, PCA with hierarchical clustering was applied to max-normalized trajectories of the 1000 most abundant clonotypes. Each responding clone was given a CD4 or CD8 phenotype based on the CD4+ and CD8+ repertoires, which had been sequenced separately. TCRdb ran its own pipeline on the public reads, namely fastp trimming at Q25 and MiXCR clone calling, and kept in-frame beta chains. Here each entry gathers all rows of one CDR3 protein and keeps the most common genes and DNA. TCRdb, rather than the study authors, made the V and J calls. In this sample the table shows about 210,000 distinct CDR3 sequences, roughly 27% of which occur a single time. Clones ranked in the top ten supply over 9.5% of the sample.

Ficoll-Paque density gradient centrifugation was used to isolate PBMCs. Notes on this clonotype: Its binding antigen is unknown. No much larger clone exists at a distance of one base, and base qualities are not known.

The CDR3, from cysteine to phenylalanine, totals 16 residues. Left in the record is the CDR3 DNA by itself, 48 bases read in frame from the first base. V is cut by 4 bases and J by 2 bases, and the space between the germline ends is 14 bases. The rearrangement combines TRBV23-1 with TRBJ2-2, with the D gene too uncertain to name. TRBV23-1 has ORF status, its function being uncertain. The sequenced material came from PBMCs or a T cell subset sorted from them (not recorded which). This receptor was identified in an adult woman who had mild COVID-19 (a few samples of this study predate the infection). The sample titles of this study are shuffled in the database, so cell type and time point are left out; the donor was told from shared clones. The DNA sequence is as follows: TGCGCCAGCAGTCTCGAATTCGGCTTCAACACCGGGGAGCTGTTTTTT. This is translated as CASSLEFGFNTGELFF.